These T cell receptor beta chains were read from a single sample in a study of T cell repertoires in cytomegalovirus infection. These receptors' targets are unknown. TCRdb passed the reads through MiXCR, listing each CDR3 protein once. The sample shows fewer than 350,000 distinct CDR3 sequences, 25% to 30% of them seen only once. The sample consisted of cultured PBMCs, taken from culture after CMV antigen stimulation. All receptors come from a human donor in good health (CMV status not recorded). Some clones in this sample may be carry-over from other donors' samples. Both conserved end residues are part of each CDR3. Each record gives: D gene, J gene, clone size, V gene, CDR3 DNA, CDR3 protein. The D gene is left open where the match is weak. Where a row states a size, it is once, few, many or the class of an expanded clone; other rows omit it.

TRBD2,TRBJ2-2,few,TRBV7-6,TGTGCCAGCAGCTTCCAGGCTAGCGGGAGGGATCGGACCGGGGAGCTGTTTTTT,CASSFQASGRDRTGELFF
.,TRBJ1-1,many,TRBV20-1,TGCACCGCTAAGCGGGGGAGAAACACTGAAGCTTTCTTT,CTAKRGRNTEAFF
.,TRBJ2-2,.,TRBV19,TGTGCCAGTAGTATAACCGGGGAGCTGTTTTTT,CASSITGELFF
TRBD2,TRBJ2-5,.,TRBV6-2/TRBV6-3,TGTGCCAGCCTTCGCGGGAGCAGCGAGACCCAGTACTTC,CASLRGSSETQYF
.,TRBJ2-4,few,TRBV19,TGTGCCAGTAGTATGGGAGCGGCCAAAAACATTCAGTACTTC,CASSMGAAKNIQYF
.,TRBJ2-1,.,TRBV6-5,TGTGCCAGCAGTTTCTGGCGTAGTGGGGATGAGCAGTTCTTC,CASSFWRSGDEQFF
TRBD2,TRBJ2-2,.,TRBV7-8,TGTGCCAGCAGCTCCACCAGACTAGCAGGCACCGGGGAGCTGTTTTTT,CASSSTRLAGTGELFF
.,TRBJ2-7,.,TRBV10-3,TGTGCCATCAGTGATGCAATGGGGGAGGACAGGCCCTACGAGCAGTACTTC,CAISDAMGEDRPYEQYF
.,TRBJ1-1,.,TRBV7-2,TGTGCCAGCAGCTTTGCGACTGAAGCTTTCTTT,CASSFATEAFF
.,TRBJ2-3,.,TRBV18,TGTGCCAGCTCACCGAGGGCAGGAAGCACAGATACGCAGTATTTT,CASSPRAGSTDTQYF
TRBD2,TRBJ2-3,few,TRBV4-1,TGCGCCAGCAGCCTTAGCGGGGGGGATAGCACAGATACGCAGTATTTT,CASSLSGGDSTDTQYF
.,TRBJ2-3,many,TRBV7-2,TGTGCCAGCAGCCAAATCGGCCCAGATACGCAGTATTTT,CASSQIGPDTQYF
.,TRBJ2-7,.,TRBV7-3,TGTGCCAGCAGCTTGGGGGTCGGGACGGCCTACGAGCAGTACTTC,CASSLGVGTAYEQYF
TRBD1,TRBJ2-1,few,TRBV7-2,TGTGCCAGCAGCCGCCGGGACAGGGGGTCAGATGAGCAGTTCTTC,CASSRRDRGSDEQFF
.,TRBJ1-5,once,TRBV20-1,TGCAGTGTGAGGTCCCGAAGCAATCAGCCCCAGCATTTT,CSVRSRSNQPQHF
.,TRBJ2-3,few,TRBV5-1,TGCGCCAGCAGCAGTCCGGAGGGGACAGATACGCAGTATTTT,CASSSPEGTDTQYF
.,TRBJ2-1,.,TRBV7-3,TGTGCCAGCAGCTTTACGGGGGGCCCCTACAATGAGCAGTTCTTC,CASSFTGGPYNEQFF
TRBD2,TRBJ2-1,.,TRBV5-4,TGTGCCAGCAGCACCCGGACTAGCGGGGGCTCCTACAATGAGCAGTTCTTC,CASSTRTSGGSYNEQFF
TRBD1,TRBJ2-7,.,TRBV28,TGTGCCAGCAGTAACTCGGGACAGGGGCACTTCTACGAGCAGTACTTC,CASSNSGQGHFYEQYF
.,TRBJ2-2,.,TRBV15,TGTGCCACCAGCAGAGTACGCGGGATTCTCACCGGGGAGCTGTTTTTT,CATSRVRGILTGELFF
.,TRBJ2-5,.,TRBV9,TGTGCCAGCAGCTTACAAATTGGGGAGACCCAGTACTTC,CASSLQIGETQYF
.,TRBJ2-1,.,TRBV7-9,TGTGCCAGCGCCCGGGACGCCCTCGATGAGCAGTTCTTC,CASARDALDEQFF
.,TRBJ1-2,.,TRBV7-2,TGTGCCAGCAGCTTAGTCGTGGTGGGGAGAGATGGCTACACCTTC,CASSLVVVGRDGYTF
.,TRBJ2-5,few,TRBV6-1,TGTGCCAGCAGTCGGTCGCCCCAAGAGACCCAGTACTTC,CASSRSPQETQYF
.,TRBJ2-5,.,TRBV12-3/TRBV12-4,TGTGCCAGCAGTTCCCGGAAGACCCAGTACTTC,CASSSRKTQYF
TRBD2,TRBJ2-5,.,TRBV27,TGTGCCAGCAGTTTACTCGGACTAGCGGGAGGGAGAGATGCCCAGTACTTC,CASSLLGLAGGRDAQYF
TRBD2,TRBJ2-5,few,TRBV7-3,TGTGCCAGCAGCCGCGGACTAGCGGGGGGAGAGACCCAGTACTTC,CASSRGLAGGETQYF
.,TRBJ1-1,.,TRBV6-2/TRBV6-3,TGTGCCAGCAGTTACCCATCCACGGGGGGGAACACTGAAGCTTTCTTT,CASSYPSTGGNTEAFF
.,TRBJ1-6,.,TRBV7-6,TGTGCCAGCAGCTTAGCGGGGAGGGAGTCACCCCTCCACTTT,CASSLAGRESPLHF
TRBD2,TRBJ2-1,.,TRBV6-1,TGTGCCACGCGGGGGACTAGCGTCGAGCAGTTCTTC,CATRGTSVEQFF
TRBD1,TRBJ2-1,.,TRBV12-5,TGTGCTAGTGGTTCCACAGGACAGGGGGGGAATGAGCAGTTCTTC,CASGSTGQGGNEQFF
.,TRBJ2-3,few,TRBV19,TGTGCCAGTAGGAGTAGCCTGGATACGCAGTATTTT,CASRSSLDTQYF
TRBD1,TRBJ1-2,.,TRBV12-5,TGTGCTAGTGGCGGACAGGACCGCTATGGCTACACCTTC,CASGGQDRYGYTF
.,TRBJ1-1,.,TRBV27,TGTGCCAGCAGTCTCAGGGACGCGAACACTGAAGCTTTCTTT,CASSLRDANTEAFF
.,TRBJ1-6,few,TRBV28,TGTGCCAGCAGTTTAGAGGACTTTTCACCCCTCCACTTT,CASSLEDFSPLHF
TRBD1,TRBJ1-2,.,TRBV29-1,TGCAGCGTCCGGGACAGGGGCGGCTATGGCTACACCTTC,CSVRDRGGYGYTF
TRBD1,TRBJ1-1,.,TRBV12-5,TGTGCTAGTGGTTTAGACAGGGGGCTTGACACTGAAGCTTTCTTT,CASGLDRGLDTEAFF
.,TRBJ2-2,.,TRBV6-1,TGTGCCAGCAGTCGGATGACACTTAACACCGGGGAGCTGTTTTTT,CASSRMTLNTGELFF
.,TRBJ2-7,many,TRBV7-2,TGTGCCAGCAGCTTAGCGCGATACGAGCAGTACTTC,CASSLARYEQYF
.,TRBJ2-5,.,TRBV2,TGTGCCAGCAGCCCCCGGACCATACTGGGAGAGACCCAGTACTTC,CASSPRTILGETQYF
.,TRBJ2-1,few,TRBV6-6,TGTGCCAGCAGTCCCGGATCCGCCAATGAGCAGTTCTTC,CASSPGSANEQFF
.,TRBJ1-2,.,TRBV12-5,TGTGCTAGTGGGCCGGATGTCCTGAGAAACTATGGCTACACCTTC,CASGPDVLRNYGYTF
.,TRBJ2-5,.,TRBV9,TGTGCCAGCAGCGTAGCCGGGACTCAAGAGACCCAGTACTTC,CASSVAGTQETQYF
TRBD2,TRBJ2-5,many,TRBV28,TGTGCCAGCAGCCGTCCTAGCGGGAGGGCCCCTAGGGGAGAGACCCAGTACTTC,CASSRPSGRAPRGETQYF
.,TRBJ2-1,few,TRBV7-2,TGTGCCAGCAGCTTAGTGCAGGAGCAGTTCTTC,CASSLVQEQFF
.,TRBJ1-1,few,TRBV2,TGTGCCAGCAGTCACAGGACAGAAAAGAACACTGAAGCTTTCTTT,CASSHRTEKNTEAFF
.,TRBJ2-7,.,TRBV12-3/TRBV12-4,TGTGCCAGCAGTTTTAGCAGAACCTACGAGCAGTACTTC,CASSFSRTYEQYF
TRBD1,TRBJ1-6,.,TRBV6-5,TGTGCCAGCAGTCGATCGACAGGGGTCCCAAGCTCCTATAATTCACCCCTCCACTTT,CASSRSTGVPSSYNSPLHF
.,TRBJ1-1,.,TRBV4-2,TGTGCCAGCAGCCAACAAGGGTTCGAAGCTTTCTTT,CASSQQGFEAFF
TRBD2,TRBJ2-3,few,TRBV27,TGTGCCAGCTCGACTAGCGGGGGGAGCACAGATACGCAGTATTTT,CASSTSGGSTDTQYF
.,TRBJ1-4,.,TRBV11-2,TGTGCCAGCAGCCCCGGACGCGCTGAAAAACTGTTTTTT,CASSPGRAEKLFF
TRBD1,TRBJ1-4,few,TRBV7-8,TGTGCCAGCGGCACTAAGACAGGGGGAGCTGAAAAACTGTTTTTT,CASGTKTGGAEKLFF
TRBD2,TRBJ2-5,many,TRBV4-1,TGCGCCAGCAGCATAACCGGACTAGCGGGAGAGACCCAGTACTTC,CASSITGLAGETQYF
.,TRBJ1-4,.,TRBV2,TGTGCCAGCAGTGAATACGGGAGGGAAAAACTGTTTTTT,CASSEYGREKLFF
.,TRBJ1-2,.,TRBV24-1,TGTGCCACCAGTGATTTGACGGGTGGTGGCTACACCTTC,CATSDLTGGGYTF
TRBD2,TRBJ2-3,.,TRBV5-4,TGTGCCAGCAGCCAGGCAGGTCGGACTAGCGGCACAGATACGCAGTATTTT,CASSQAGRTSGTDTQYF
.,TRBJ1-5,few,TRBV7-2,TGTGCCAGCAGCTTAGCGCGGGAGCAGCCCCAGCATTTT,CASSLAREQPQHF
TRBD2,TRBJ2-5,.,TRBV12-3/TRBV12-4,TGTGCCAGCAGTCCACTGACTAGCGGGAGACAAGAGACCCAGTACTTC,CASSPLTSGRQETQYF
.,TRBJ1-1,few,TRBV9,TGTGCCAGCAGCCCCCGGACGGACGAGGGAGCTTTCTTT,CASSPRTDEGAFF